This TCR beta chain came from a study of spatial heterogeneity in lung cancer (dated by TCRdb to the late 2010s). About the full investigation: Samples were obtained from 72 patients with early-stage, untreated non-small cell lung cancer from the lung TRACERx cohort. Follow-up PBMC samples were sequenced whenever available, and the median time to follow-up was two to three years after resection. More beta-chain than alpha-chain transcripts were consistently detected, likely reflecting higher beta-chain transcript abundance. In the raw uncorrected reads, each unique combination of TCR and UMI appeared more than ten times on average. The study quantitatively compared TCR alpha and beta repertoires across multiple tumor regions, matched nontumor lung and blood in non-small cell lung cancer. Nonsynonymous mutation counts, determined by whole-exome sequencing of tumor tissue, were related to TCR repertoire features. At surgery, roughly 220 tumor regions, around 67 matched nontumor lung samples and some 54 PBMC samples were TCR-sequenced for both alpha and beta chains. Results the study describes overall, beyond this receptor: Only about 15 patients were included in comparisons of baseline and follow-up blood repertoires. Additional single-cell paired TCR alpha and beta sequencing was considered necessary to confirm, at a functional level, the hypothesis that regional TCRs recognize regional mutations. Ubiquitous expanded tumor TCRs were detected in blood more often at tumor resection than at routine follow-up.

What the time point label conveys for this sample: blood at routine non-recurrence follow-up after resection. Without any cell sorting, TCR sequencing was performed on whole RNA extracted either from tumor and nontumor lung tissue or from cryopreserved PBMC samples. A patient was chosen for TCR sequencing only when enough RNA was available from at least two tumor regions. In the germline V gene, CDR1 corresponds to SGHRS and CDR2 to YFSETQ. Spanning cysteine to phenylalanine, the CDR3 consists of 15 amino acids. Of the read, only the CDR3 DNA is kept; its 45 bases are in frame from base 1. The germline V end is reduced by 4 bases and the J end by 8 bases; junction bases left unmatched: 4. Library creation used 5' RACE. The data were produced on a NextSeq 500. To allow correction of PCR and sequencing errors, the TCR library protocol tagged every TCR cDNA molecule with a unique molecular identifier. As for the authors' bioinformatics: TCR identification, UMI-based error correction and CDR3 extraction were performed with Decombinator tools. Expanded TCRs were defined as those above a frequency of 2 per 1,000, corresponding to the top 1% of the tumor frequency distribution. Renyi diversity was calculated using the R vegan package after each repertoire was subsampled 100 times to 5,000 TCRs. CDR3 similarity networks were built from amino acid triplet string-kernel similarity, with CDR3s being connected when pairwise similarity was above 0.82. TCRdb reran the public reads through fastp at Q25 and MiXCR, keeping productive beta chains. Entries that share a CDR3 protein sequence are merged under the most common genes and DNA. In this record, the V and J calls reflect TCRdb's handling and not the investigators' own analysis. The sample has about 30,000 distinct CDR3 sequences on record, approximately 5.5% of them singletons. 20% to 25% of the sample belongs to the ten largest clones.

As concerns this clonotype: It lacks a known antigen. Per-nucleotide qualities are absent, and no much larger clonotype sits a single base away.

The receptor chain draws on TRBV5-1 and TRBJ1-6; TRBD1 lines up with 12 middle nucleotides. This TCR came from a male donor with early-stage non-small cell lung cancer. Sequencing used PBMCs, obtained at follow-up. In nucleotide form, the sequence is TGCGCCAGCAGCCCGGGACAGGGGGCTTATTCACCCCTCCACTTT. Its coded protein is CASSPGQGAYSPLHF.